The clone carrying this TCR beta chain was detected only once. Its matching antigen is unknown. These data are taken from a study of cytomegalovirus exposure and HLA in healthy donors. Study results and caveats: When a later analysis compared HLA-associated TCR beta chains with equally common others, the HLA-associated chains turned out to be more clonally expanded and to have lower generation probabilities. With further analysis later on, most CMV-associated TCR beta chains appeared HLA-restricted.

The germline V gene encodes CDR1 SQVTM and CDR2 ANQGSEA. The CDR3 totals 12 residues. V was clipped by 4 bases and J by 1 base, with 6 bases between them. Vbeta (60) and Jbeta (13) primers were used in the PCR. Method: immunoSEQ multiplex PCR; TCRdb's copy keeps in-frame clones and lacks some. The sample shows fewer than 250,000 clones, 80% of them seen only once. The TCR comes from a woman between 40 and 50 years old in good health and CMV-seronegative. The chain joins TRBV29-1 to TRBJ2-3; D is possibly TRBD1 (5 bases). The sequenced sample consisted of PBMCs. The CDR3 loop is CSVVQGTDTQYF. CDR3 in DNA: TGCAGCGTTGTACAGGGCACAGATACGCAGTATTTT.